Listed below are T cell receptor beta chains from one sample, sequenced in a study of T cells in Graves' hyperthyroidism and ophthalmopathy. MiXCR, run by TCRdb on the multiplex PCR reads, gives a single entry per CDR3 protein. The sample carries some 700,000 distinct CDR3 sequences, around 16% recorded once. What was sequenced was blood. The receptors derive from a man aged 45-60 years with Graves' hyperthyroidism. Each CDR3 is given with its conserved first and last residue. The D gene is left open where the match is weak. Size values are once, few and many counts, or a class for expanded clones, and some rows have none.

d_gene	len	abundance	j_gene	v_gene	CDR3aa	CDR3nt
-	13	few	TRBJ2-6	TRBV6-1	CASSTSGANVLTF	TGTGCCAGCAGTACATCCGGGGCCAACGTCCTGACTTTC
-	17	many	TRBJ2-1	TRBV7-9	CASSLGSSSRNYNEQFF	TGTGCCAGCAGCTTAGGAAGTAGCTCGAGGAACTACAATGAGCAGTTCTTC
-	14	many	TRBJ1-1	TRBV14	CASSPYRVNTEAFF	TGTGCCAGCAGCCCTTACCGGGTGAACACTGAAGCTTTCTTT
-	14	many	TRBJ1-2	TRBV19	CASSVPGLNYGYTF	TGTGCCAGTAGTGTACCGGGACTTAACTATGGCTACACCTTC
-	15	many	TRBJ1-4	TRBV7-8	CASRVDTTTNEKLFF	TGTGCCAGCAGGGTGGACACTACAACTAATGAAAAACTGTTTTTT
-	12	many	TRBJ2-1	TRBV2	CATPGGGNEQFF	TGTGCCACCCCCGGAGGGGGCAATGAGCAGTTCTTC
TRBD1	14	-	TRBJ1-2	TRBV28	CASSRQGPLRGYTF	TGTGCCAGCAGCCGACAGGGGCCGCTACGAGGCTACACCTTC
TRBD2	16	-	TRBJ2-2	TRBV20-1	CSAPQGGSDNTGELFF	TGCAGTGCCCCTCAGGGCGGGAGTGACAACACCGGGGAGCTGTTTTTT
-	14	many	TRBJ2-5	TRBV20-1	CSARPPGPLETQYF	TGCAGTGCCCGACCACCGGGACCGCTGGAGACCCAGTACTTC
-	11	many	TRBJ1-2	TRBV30	CAWSGAGGYTF	TGTGCCTGGAGTGGAGCTGGGGGCTACACCTTC
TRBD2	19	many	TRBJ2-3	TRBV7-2	CASSRTGTSGRADSDTQYF	TGTGCCAGCAGTCGTACCGGGACTAGCGGGAGGGCCGACTCAGATACGCAGTATTTT
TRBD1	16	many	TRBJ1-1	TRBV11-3	CASSLVGTGAATEAFF	TGTGCCAGCAGCTTAGTAGGGACAGGGGCCGCCACTGAAGCTTTCTTT
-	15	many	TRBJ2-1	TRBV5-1	CASSPSGHTYNEQFF	TGCGCCAGCAGCCCATCCGGACATACTTACAATGAGCAGTTCTTC
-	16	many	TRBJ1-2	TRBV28	CASIWGGEWPGYGYTF	TGTGCCAGCATCTGGGGTGGGGAATGGCCGGGGTATGGCTACACCTTC
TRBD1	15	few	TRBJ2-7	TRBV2	CASSELSGTGYEQYF	TGTGCCAGCAGCGAGCTGTCCGGGACAGGCTACGAGCAGTACTTC
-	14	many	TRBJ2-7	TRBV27	CASSLIPPGREQYF	TGTGCCAGCAGTTTAATTCCCCCAGGGCGCGAGCAGTACTTC
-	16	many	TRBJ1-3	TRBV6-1	CASSRGATASGNTIYF	TGTGCCAGCAGTCGGGGGGCCACCGCCTCTGGAAACACCATATATTTT
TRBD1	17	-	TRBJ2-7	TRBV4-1	CASSRASRDRSSYEQYF	TGCGCCAGCAGCAGGGCATCCCGGGACAGGAGCTCCTACGAGCAGTACTTC
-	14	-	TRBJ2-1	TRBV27	CASSLYGIGNEQFF	TGTGCCAGCAGTTTATACGGGATCGGGAATGAGCAGTTCTTC
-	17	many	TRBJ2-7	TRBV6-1	CASSFSASEAATGEQYF	TGTGCCAGCAGTTTTTCGGCTAGTGAAGCGGCTACGGGAGAGCAGTACTTC
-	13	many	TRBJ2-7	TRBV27	CASSGRELEEQYF	TGTGCCAGCAGTGGCCGGGAGCTAGAAGAGCAGTACTTC
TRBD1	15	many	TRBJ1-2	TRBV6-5	CASSYSGQGWRGYTF	TGTGCCAGCAGTTACTCGGGACAGGGGTGGCGGGGCTACACCTTC
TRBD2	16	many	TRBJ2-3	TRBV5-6	CASSSLLAGGTDTQYF	TGTGCCAGCAGTTCGTTGTTGGCGGGGGGCACAGATACGCAGTATTTT
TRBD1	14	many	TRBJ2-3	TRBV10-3	CAISGTVPTDTQYF	TGTGCCATCTCGGGGACAGTACCCACAGATACGCAGTATTTT
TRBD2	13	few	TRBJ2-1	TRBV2	CASRQGLVLVTVF	TGTGCCAGCAGACAGGGACTAGTCCTTGTTACAGTCTTC
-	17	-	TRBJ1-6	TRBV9	CASSAEWEARLNSPLHF	TGTGCCAGCAGCGCTGAGTGGGAGGCCCGACTGAATTCACCCCTCCACTTT
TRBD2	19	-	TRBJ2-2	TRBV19	CASNHLGGREGRDTGELFF	TGTGCCAGTAACCATCTAGGGGGGCGGGAGGGCCGGGACACCGGGGAGCTGTTTTTT
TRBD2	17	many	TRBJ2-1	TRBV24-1	CAFKGSGTSGGGDEQFF	TGTGCCTTCAAAGGGTCCGGGACTAGCGGTGGTGGCGATGAGCAGTTCTTC
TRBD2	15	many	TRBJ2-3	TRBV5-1	CASSSSSGDTDTQYF	TGCGCCAGCAGCTCGTCTAGCGGGGACACAGATACGCAGTATTTT
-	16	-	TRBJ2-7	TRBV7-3	CASSLQAIPLTYEQYF	TGTGCCAGCAGCTTACAGGCAATACCCCTAACCTACGAGCAGTACTTC
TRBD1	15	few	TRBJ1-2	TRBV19	CASSAPSEGAEGYTF	TGTGCCAGTAGTGCCCCCTCGGAGGGGGCGGAGGGCTACACCTTC
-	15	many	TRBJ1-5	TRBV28	CASSRPGRYNQPQHF	TGTGCCAGCAGTCGCCCGGGACGGTACAATCAGCCCCAGCATTTT
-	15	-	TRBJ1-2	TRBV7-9	CASSLEEGMIYGYTF	TGTGCCAGCAGCTTAGAGGAGGGGATGATCTATGGCTACACCTTC
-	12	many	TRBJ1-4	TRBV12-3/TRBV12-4	CASSPGVVQLFF	TGTGCCAGCAGTCCAGGGGTAGTGCAACTGTTTTTT
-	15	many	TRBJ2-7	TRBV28	CASSLFGTGTYEQYF	TGTGCCAGCAGTTTATTCGGGACGGGAACCTACGAGCAGTACTTC
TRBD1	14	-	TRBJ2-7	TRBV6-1	CASSRQGGPYEQYF	TGTGCCAGCAGTCGACAGGGGGGACCCTACGAGCAGTACTTC
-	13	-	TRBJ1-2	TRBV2	CASSKDSNYGYTF	TGTGCCAGCAGTAAAGACAGTAACTATGGCTACACCTTC
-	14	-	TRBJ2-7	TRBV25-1	CASRGRDWDYEQYF	TGTGCCAGCCGAGGCCGGGACTGGGACTACGAGCAGTACTTC
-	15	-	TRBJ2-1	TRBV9	CASSVGGRDTNEQFF	TGTGCCAGCAGCGTAGGGGGACGAGATACCAATGAGCAGTTCTTC
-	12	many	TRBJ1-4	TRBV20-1	CSVRTGDEKLFF	TGCAGTGTCCGTACGGGGGATGAAAAACTGTTTTTT
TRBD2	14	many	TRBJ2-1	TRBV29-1	CSVVGREGLNEQFF	TGCAGCGTTGTTGGTCGGGAGGGCCTCAATGAGCAGTTCTTC
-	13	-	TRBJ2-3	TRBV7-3	CASGPGDTDTQYF	TGTGCCAGCGGCCCGGGTGACACAGATACGCAGTATTTT
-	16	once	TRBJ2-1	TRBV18	CASPLKGYAGPNEQFF	TGTGCCAGCCCGCTTAAGGGGTACGCGGGACCAAATGAGCAGTTCTTC